This T cell receptor beta chain was obtained from a study of cytomegalovirus exposure and HLA in healthy donors. As for the study in general: When fewer than 500 donors were genotyped, 80% to 90% of them were found to fall in the Caucasian-associated ancestry cluster. Study-wide findings and caveats: What was likely a sequencing artifact was a cluster of highly shared sequence variants. There were reportedly fewer N-insertions in an Asian-associated ancestry cluster than the approximately 700-donor mean, in a later analysis.

Germline CDR1 and CDR2: LGHNA and YSLEER. CDR3 length: 15 amino acids. V was shortened by 4 bases and J by 3 bases, with 15 bases between the two germline ends. Remarks on this clone: Its antigen is currently unknown.

With 60 Vbeta and 13 Jbeta primers, the PCR was carried out. The data were produced by immunoSEQ multiplex PCR, yet TCRdb's version contains in-frame clones alone and is incomplete. The sample carries some 170,000 clones, under 90% recorded once. Though nominally healthy at sampling, donors likely had unrecorded immune exposures. This chain uses TRBV4-3 with TRBJ1-1; a possible D gene is TRBD1 (6 bases). Specimen: PBMCs. This TCR derives from a man aged 25-45 years in good health and CMV-seronegative. Here the CDR3 reads CASSPAGAEDTEAFF. CDR3 DNA sequence: TGCGCCAGCAGCCCCGCAGGGGCGGAGGACACTGAAGCTTTCTTT.